The rows below give T cell receptor beta chains drawn from one sample of a study of T cells in Graves' hyperthyroidism and ophthalmopathy. TCRdb re-called the multiplex PCR reads with MiXCR, one entry per CDR3 protein. The sample lists under 450,000 distinct CDR3 sequences; 15% to 19% were seen once. The source material was blood. The receptors were gathered from a woman aged 18 to 35 with Graves' hyperthyroidism. Each CDR3 is given with its conserved first and last residue. A D gene is named only where the DNA matches it firmly. Clone size is shown for a subset of rows, as once, few, many or a class of expanded clone.

V gene: TRBV4-1; D gene: .; clone size: few; J gene: TRBJ2-7; CDR3 DNA: TGCGCCAGCAGCCCCGGTCCGGGACAATCCTACGAGCAGTACTTC; CDR3 protein: CASSPGPGQSYEQYF
V gene: TRBV3-1; D gene: .; clone size: many; J gene: TRBJ2-7; CDR3 DNA: TGTGCCAGCAGCCAAGGAACCGGGGCGCTGGGCGAGCAGTACTTC; CDR3 protein: CASSQGTGALGEQYF
V gene: TRBV4-1; D gene: .; clone size: few; J gene: TRBJ1-5; CDR3 DNA: TGCGCCAGCAGCCAAGATAAGGATAGGGGTGGGCAGCCCCAGCATTTT; CDR3 protein: CASSQDKDRGGQPQHF
V gene: TRBV28; D gene: .; clone size: many; J gene: TRBJ1-4; CDR3 DNA: TGTGCCAGCAGTTTATCATGGGGGATAGAAAAACTGTTTTTT; CDR3 protein: CASSLSWGIEKLFF
V gene: TRBV28; D gene: TRBD2; clone size: many; J gene: TRBJ2-1; CDR3 DNA: TGTGCCAGCAGTTTGTCAGTGCTAGCGGGTTTTTCCTACAATGAGCAGTTCTTC; CDR3 protein: CASSLSVLAGFSYNEQFF
V gene: TRBV9; D gene: .; clone size: few; J gene: TRBJ2-7; CDR3 DNA: TGTGCCAGCAGCGTAGGGCCTAGTTATGAGCAGTACTTC; CDR3 protein: CASSVGPSYEQYF
V gene: TRBV15; D gene: TRBD2; clone size: .; J gene: TRBJ2-3; CDR3 DNA: TGTGCCACCAGCAGAGGACTAGCGGCCACAGATACGCAGTATTTT; CDR3 protein: CATSRGLAATDTQYF
V gene: TRBV11-3; D gene: TRBD1; clone size: .; J gene: TRBJ1-4; CDR3 DNA: TGTGCCAGCAGCGGGGACAGAGGTGAAAAACTGTTTTTT; CDR3 protein: CASSGDRGEKLFF
V gene: TRBV6-2/TRBV6-3; D gene: .; clone size: many; J gene: TRBJ2-3; CDR3 DNA: TGTGCCAGCTGTGGGGGTTCTAGCACAGATACGCAGTATTTT; CDR3 protein: CASCGGSSTDTQYF
V gene: TRBV13; D gene: .; clone size: .; J gene: TRBJ1-1; CDR3 DNA: TGTGCCAGCAGCTTAGGTCTGGGGGGCAGGGACGTTGTCACTGAAGCTTTCTTT; CDR3 protein: CASSLGLGGRDVVTEAFF
V gene: TRBV2; D gene: TRBD1; clone size: many; J gene: TRBJ1-1; CDR3 DNA: TGTGCCAGCACGGCGACAGGGGTCGGCACTGAAGCTTTCTTT; CDR3 protein: CASTATGVGTEAFF
V gene: TRBV4-1; D gene: .; clone size: .; J gene: TRBJ1-5; CDR3 DNA: TGCGCCAGCAGCCACAATCCAAGGGGGGGCGCGAAGGTCAGCAATCAGCCCCAGCATTTT; CDR3 protein: CASSHNPRGGAKVSNQPQHF
V gene: TRBV20-1; D gene: TRBD1; clone size: many; J gene: TRBJ1-1; CDR3 DNA: TGCAGTGCTAGCCCGACAGGGAGGGGCACTGAAGCTTTCTTT; CDR3 protein: CSASPTGRGTEAFF
V gene: TRBV18; D gene: .; clone size: many; J gene: TRBJ1-5; CDR3 DNA: TGTGCCAGCTCACCCGGGGGGGGGCGCAATCAGCCCCAGCATTTT; CDR3 protein: CASSPGGGRNQPQHF
V gene: TRBV7-2; D gene: TRBD1; clone size: many; J gene: TRBJ2-4; CDR3 DNA: TGTGCCAGCAGCTTAATCGGGTTTAGGGGACAGGGAATCAACATTCAGTACTTC; CDR3 protein: CASSLIGFRGQGINIQYF
V gene: TRBV28; D gene: TRBD1; clone size: many; J gene: TRBJ1-2; CDR3 DNA: TGTGCCAGCAGTTTCTTGACAGGGCCCCCCTATGGCTACACCTTC; CDR3 protein: CASSFLTGPPYGYTF
V gene: TRBV11-2; D gene: TRBD2; clone size: .; J gene: TRBJ2-3; CDR3 DNA: TGTGCCAGCATCCTTAGCGGGAGGGCAGATACGCAGTATTTT; CDR3 protein: CASILSGRADTQYF